Following are 9 T cell receptor beta chains from one sample sequenced in a study of blood T cell repertoires in COVID-19. Using immunoSEQ multiplex PCR, the repertoire was profiled, and TCRdb retains in-frame clones only, with some absent. The data show approximately 200,000 clones, with roughly 92% seen just once and approximately 0.8% held by the top ten. The sequencing sample was made of peripheral blood. These receptors were collected from a man between 25 and 39 years old with COVID-19, enrolled during active disease.

Written as DNA, the CDR3 is TGTGCCAGCAGCGTACTAGAGGATACGCAGTATTTT. This codes for CASSVLEDTQYF. This rearrangement joins TRBV5-5 to TRBJ2-3; perhaps TRBD2 as D (5 bases). This CDR3 region has 12 residues. Trimming shortened V by 4 bases and J by 6 bases, and 9 bases separated the two germline ends. The V gene's germline CDR1 is SGHKS and CDR2 YYEKEE (reference sequence).

The V and J genes are TRBV3-1 (or the pseudogene TRBV3-2) and TRBJ2-3, with 11 bases lining up with TRBD2. This CDR3 has 20 residues. Looked up from germline, CDR1 is LGHDT and CDR2 is YNNKEL (reference sequence). The J segment lost 3 bases and the V segment lost 0 bases, leaving 14 bases of the junction unmatched. The CDR3 DNA reads TGTGCCAGCAGCCAAGATCCCCCTAGCGGGGGGATTGGGTGGACAGATACGCAGTATTTT. It specifies CASSQDPPSGGIGWTDTQYF.

V is TRBV9 and J is TRBJ2-1, with 7 positions matching TRBD1. V shed 3 bases, J shed 5 bases, and the junction held 11 bases outside the gene matches. The germline V gene has CDR1 SGDLS and CDR2 YYNGEE. The CDR3 has 16 amino acids. The CDR3 DNA follows: TGTGCCAGCAGCGCCCCCTCCGGGACAGTTGACAATGAGCAGTTCTTC. Residues: CASSAPSGTVDNEQFF.

The CDR3 DNA reads TGCGCCAGCAGGCCGGCTCCGGGACAGGGGCGAAGCACAGATACGCAGTATTTT. The encoded protein is CASRPAPGQGRSTDTQYF. This chain connects TRBV10-2 to TRBJ2-3; 10 bases agree with TRBD1. There are 18 residues in the CDR3. Per the germline V gene, CDR1 is WSHSY and CDR2 is SAAADI. V lost 6 bases, J lost 0 bases, and 12 bases stayed unmatched.

This chain links TRBV7-2 with TRBJ2-2; 7 bases are shared with TRBD1. Germline CDR1 and CDR2: SGHTA and FQGNSA. Unmatched junction bases numbered 4, after V lost 4 bases and J lost 5 bases. CDR3 length: 14 residues. The CDR3 here is CASSSYRGTGELFF. The CDR3 nucleotides read TGTGCCAGCAGCTCCTACAGGGGTACCGGGGAGCTGTTTTTT.

V is TRBV9 and J is TRBJ1-1; TRBD1 agrees at 9 bases. Germline V gives CDR1 SGDLS, CDR2 YYNGEE. The CDR3 runs to 15 residues. With V trimmed by 4 bases and J by 1 base, 5 bases remained unmatched. The CDR3 nucleotides read TGTGCCAGCAGCTCCAGACAGGGGGAGAACACTGAAGCTTTCTTT. Translation gives CASSSRQGENTEAFF.

V usage is TRBV5-6 and J usage is TRBJ2-7, with TRBD2 as a possible D gene (6 bases). The ends were cut back, 3 bases at V and 6 bases at J, with 25 bases in the middle. Germline V gene sequence: CDR1 SGHDT, CDR2 YYEEEE. This CDR3 comprises 17 residues. In DNA form, the CDR3 reads TGTGCCAGCAGCTGGTGGGCCCCCACTCAACCGGGGGTCGAGCAGTACTTC. Protein product: CASSWWAPTQPGVEQYF.

The chain recombines TRBV5-1 with TRBJ2-5, with a tentative D call TRBD1 (5 bases). CDR3 length: 15 residues. CDR1 and CDR2 (germline): SGHRS, YFSETQ. Here the CDR3 reads CAGQDGIPYQETQYF. In DNA, the CDR3 is TGCGCAGGACAAGATGGCATCCCGTACCAAGAGACCCAGTACTTC.

The genes are TRBV7-9 and TRBJ1-1; the D gene is possibly TRBD1 (6 bases). V lost 0 bases and J lost 1, with 12 bases in between. The CDR3 runs to 16 residues. From germline, CDR1 is SEHNR and CDR2 FQNEAQ (reference sequence). The CDR3 nucleotides are TGTGCCAGCAGCTTAGCGCTGAGGGACACGAACACTGAAGCTTTCTTT. It specifies CASSLALRDTNTEAFF.